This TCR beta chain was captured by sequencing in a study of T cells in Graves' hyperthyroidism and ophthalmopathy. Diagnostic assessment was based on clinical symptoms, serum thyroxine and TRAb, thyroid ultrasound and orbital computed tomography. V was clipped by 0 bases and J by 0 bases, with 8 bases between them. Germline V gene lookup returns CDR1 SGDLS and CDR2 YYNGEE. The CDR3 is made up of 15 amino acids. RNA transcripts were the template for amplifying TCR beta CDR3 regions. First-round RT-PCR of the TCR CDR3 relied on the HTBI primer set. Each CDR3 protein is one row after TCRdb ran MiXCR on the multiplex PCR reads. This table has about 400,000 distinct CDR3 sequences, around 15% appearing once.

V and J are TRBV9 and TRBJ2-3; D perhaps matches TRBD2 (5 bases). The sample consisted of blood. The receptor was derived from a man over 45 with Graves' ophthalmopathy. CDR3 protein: CASSVGGLSTDTQYF. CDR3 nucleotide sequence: TGTGCCAGCAGCGTAGGCGGGCTGAGCACAGATACGCAGTATTTT.